Sequencing of this T cell receptor beta chain was carried out in a study of T cell responses to AZD1222 COVID-19 vaccine. CDR1 is SGHAT and CDR2 is FQNNGV in the germline V gene. CDR3 length: 18 residues. V lost 2 bases and J lost 7; bases outside the gene matches: 13. A single count supports this clone. The antigen remains undetermined. Profiled with immunoSEQ multiplex PCR; TCRdb holds only in-frame clones, not every one. Of 110,000 to 150,000 clones listed, 70% to 90% were seen once; the top ten hold 8%. Study conclusions and caveats: Scientists sampled the repertoires only once the peak T cell response had passed. The donors showed a predominance of white British ancestry and of females, with possible underestimation of clonal diversity.

The chain combines TRBV11-2 with TRBJ2-1; 11 nucleotides line up with TRBD2. Here the sequenced sample was peripheral blood, taken on day 0 of AZD1222 vaccination. The source of this sequence is an adult in good health. Here the CDR3 reads CASSLRIGTSGPSNEQFF. DNA for the CDR3: TGTGCCAGCAGCTTAAGAATCGGGACTAGCGGACCCTCTAATGAGCAGTTCTTC.